Listed below are T cell receptor beta chains from one sample, sequenced in a study of T cells in Graves' hyperthyroidism and ophthalmopathy. TCRdb passed the multiplex PCR reads through MiXCR, listing each CDR3 protein once. The table includes roughly 530,000 distinct CDR3 sequences, 15% to 20% detected once. Sequenced sample: blood. The receptors stem from a woman between 18 and 29 years old with Graves' ophthalmopathy. Both conserved end residues are part of each CDR3. A D gene is named only where the DNA matches it firmly. For some rows the clone size is stated as once, few or many, or as a class when expanded; others skip it.

many,TRBJ1-2,TRBD1,TRBV5-6,14,TGTGCCAGCAAGAGACAGGGGGCTGACTATGGCTACACCTTC,CASKRQGADYGYTF
many,TRBJ2-3,.,TRBV29-1,12,TGCAGCGAGGGGGGCAGCACAGATACGCAGTATTTT,CSEGGSTDTQYF
many,TRBJ2-1,TRBD2,TRBV28,16,TGTGCCAGCAGCCCCATGAGACAAGCGGGGTCCCATGAGCAGTTCTTC,CASSPMRQAGSHEQFF
few,TRBJ1-1,TRBD1,TRBV5-1,16,TGCGCCAGCAGCAAAGGACTCGACAGGGTTAACACTGAAGCTTTCTTT,CASSKGLDRVNTEAFF
few,TRBJ2-4,.,TRBV5-1,16,TGCGCCAGCAGCTTGGCTGGGCCTTTAGCCAAAAACATTCAGTACTTC,CASSLAGPLAKNIQYF
many,TRBJ2-7,TRBD2,TRBV7-9,17,TGTGCCAGCAGCCGGACGCCTAGCGGGAGGGCCGCCTACGAGCAGTACTTC,CASSRTPSGRAAYEQYF
.,TRBJ1-2,.,TRBV3-1,14,TGTGCCAGCAGCCAAGAGGGGGGCGCGGATGGCTACACCTTC,CASSQEGGADGYTF
.,TRBJ2-5,.,TRBV5-4,15,TGTGCCAGCAGCGGAGAACCTCAGGGGTGGGAGACCCAGTACTTC,CASSGEPQGWETQYF
few,TRBJ1-1,TRBD1,TRBV4-1,16,TGCGCCAGCAGCCAAGATCAGGACAGGGTGAACACTGAAGCTTTCTTT,CASSQDQDRVNTEAFF
.,TRBJ1-2,TRBD1,TRBV4-1,15,TGCGCCAGCAGCCTCGCAGCGGCAGGGGGTAATGGCTACACCTTC,CASSLAAAGGNGYTF
many,TRBJ1-1,.,TRBV5-1,15,TGCGCCAGCAGCTTGGCCGGCACGGGTTGGGAAGAAGCTTTCTTT,CASSLAGTGWEEAFF
.,TRBJ2-5,.,TRBV14,17,TGTGCCAGCAGCCAGATGGTGACTAACACAATACAAGAGACCCAGTACTTC,CASSQMVTNTIQETQYF
many,TRBJ2-1,TRBD1,TRBV6-1,15,TGTGCCAGCAGACCAACCGGGACAGGGGCTAATGAGCAGTTCTTC,CASRPTGTGANEQFF
many,TRBJ2-1,TRBD2,TRBV28,13,TGTGCCACCCGTGGACTAGCGGGAGCTTGGCAGTTCTTC,CATRGLAGAWQFF
many,TRBJ2-1,TRBD2,TRBV6-2/TRBV6-3,18,TGTGCCAGCAGTTACTCGCCTAGCGGGAGGGCTTTCTACAATGAGCAGTTCTTC,CASSYSPSGRAFYNEQFF
many,TRBJ2-3,.,TRBV2,15,TGTGCCAGCAGTGAAGGCGCAGGCCCGGGGGATACGCAGTATTTT,CASSEGAGPGDTQYF
.,TRBJ1-6,TRBD1,TRBV3-1,15,TGTGCCAGCACCCCGGGGACAGCCAATAATTCACCCCTCCACTTT,CASTPGTANNSPLHF
.,TRBJ1-5,.,TRBV6-2/TRBV6-3,17,TGTGCCAGCAGTTACCAGTCCGGGCCTGGGGGCAATCAGCCCCAGCATTTT,CASSYQSGPGGNQPQHF
.,TRBJ2-7,TRBD1,TRBV9,15,TGTGCCAGCAGCGTGAACCCGACAGGGAAGTACGAGCAGTACTTC,CASSVNPTGKYEQYF
many,TRBJ1-1,.,TRBV7-8,14,TGTGCCAGCAGCCCTATACGCACGAACACTGAAGCTTTCTTT,CASSPIRTNTEAFF
.,TRBJ1-3,TRBD1,TRBV4-1,18,TGCGCCAGCAGCTATCAACCGGGACAGGGATACTCTGGAAACACCATATATTTT,CASSYQPGQGYSGNTIYF
few,TRBJ2-2,.,TRBV6-1,16,TGTGCCAGCAGTGAAGGTCTACCCGCGAACACCGGGGAGCTGTTTTTT,CASSEGLPANTGELFF
.,TRBJ1-1,.,TRBV12-3/TRBV12-4,15,TGTGCCAGCAGTCTATGGCAGGGGACGACCACTGAAGCTTTCTTT,CASSLWQGTTTEAFF
.,TRBJ2-7,.,TRBV7-3,13,TGTGCCAGCAGCCAAGGGGGTTCCAATGAGCAGTACTTC,CASSQGGSNEQYF
few,TRBJ1-3,.,TRBV6-1,16,TGTGCCAGCACCCTCTCAATCGGTTACGCCCGAAACACCATATATTTT,CASTLSIGYARNTIYF
.,TRBJ2-2,.,TRBV6-2/TRBV6-3,15,TGTGCCAGCAGTGACGACAAGGCGCACACCGGGGAGCTGTTTTTT,CASSDDKAHTGELFF
.,TRBJ2-7,.,TRBV5-1,15,TGCGCCAGCAGCCTGGTAGGAAGGCAGGACTACGAGCAGTACTTC,CASSLVGRQDYEQYF
many,TRBJ2-1,.,TRBV6-1,13,TGTGCCAGCAGTAGGACAAGTTACAATGAGCAGTTCTTC,CASSRTSYNEQFF
.,TRBJ1-3,TRBD1,TRBV15,15,TGTGCCACCAGGAGAGGTACAGGGGATGGAAACACCATATATTTT,CATRRGTGDGNTIYF
.,TRBJ2-7,.,TRBV28,14,TGTGCCAGCACCCTCGGTCCCTACTCCTACGAGCAGTACTTC,CASTLGPYSYEQYF
.,TRBJ1-1,.,TRBV28,12,TGTGCCAGCAGTCGAGACAAGATGGGCGGGATCTTT,CASSRDKMGGIF
many,TRBJ2-1,.,TRBV5-1,16,TGCGCCAGCAGCTTGGCATCATTACTGGGGCCCACTGAGCAGTTCTTC,CASSLASLLGPTEQFF
many,TRBJ2-3,.,TRBV7-2,20,TGTGCCAGCAGCCCCCGGGGGGCGGGAGCTAATCGCCCCCGAGTATTTACGCAGTATTTT,CASSPRGAGANRPRVFTQYF
many,TRBJ2-5,.,TRBV12-3/TRBV12-4,14,TGTGCCAGCAGTTTAGTTAGGGGGAGAGAGACCCAGTACTTC,CASSLVRGRETQYF
few,TRBJ2-3,TRBD2,TRBV9,15,TGTGCCAGCAGCGAAGGAGTTACTAGCGGGGTTACGCAGTATTTT,CASSEGVTSGVTQYF
many,TRBJ2-7,TRBD2,TRBV10-2,17,TGCGCCAGCAGTGAGTCTGGACGGGGGGGCTTGAAATACGAGCAGTACTTC,CASSESGRGGLKYEQYF
many,TRBJ2-3,TRBD2,TRBV11-2,16,TGTGCCAGCAGCTCCAATAGCGGGCCTAGCACAGATACGCAGTATTTT,CASSSNSGPSTDTQYF
many,TRBJ1-1,.,TRBV7-2,13,TGTGCCAGCAGCATACAGGGGAACACTGAAGCTTTCTTT,CASSIQGNTEAFF
many,TRBJ2-7,.,TRBV30,13,TGTGCCTGGAGTCGCTACAGCTCCTACGAGCAGTACTTC,CAWSRYSSYEQYF
few,TRBJ1-4,.,TRBV15,15,TGTGCCACCAGCAGAGGGGATGGGCTGAGGGAAAAACTGTTTTTT,CATSRGDGLREKLFF
many,TRBJ2-3,TRBD2,TRBV5-5,16,TGTGCCAGCAGCTTGTTTTCTAGCGGGGGGGCAGATACGCAGTATTTT,CASSLFSSGGADTQYF
few,TRBJ2-2,TRBD1,TRBV10-3,15,TGTGCCATCAAGGGACAGGGGTCTAACACCGGGGAGCTGTTTTTT,CAIKGQGSNTGELFF
many,TRBJ2-1,TRBD2,TRBV7-8,17,TGTGCCAGCAGCCGTCGGACTAGCGGGAGGGCTGACAATGAGCAGTTCTTC,CASSRRTSGRADNEQFF
.,TRBJ1-5,.,TRBV4-3,15,TGCGCCAGCAGTCCGACAGAAGGGGTGAATCAGCCCCAGCATTTT,CASSPTEGVNQPQHF
many,TRBJ1-1,.,TRBV20-1,13,TGCAGTGCTAGAGATTGGAGGGAGACTGAAGCTTTCTTT,CSARDWRETEAFF
many,TRBJ1-1,.,TRBV13,12,TGTGCCAGCAGCTCGGCGGGGGGGGAAGCTTTCTTT,CASSSAGGEAFF
.,TRBJ2-4,.,TRBV6-1,16,TGTGCCAGCAGTCCCAGCGGCCGACTAGCCAAAAACATTCAGTACTTC,CASSPSGRLAKNIQYF
many,TRBJ1-1,.,TRBV11-2,13,TGTGCCAGCAGCTTCGACAGTAACACTGAAGCTTTCTTT,CASSFDSNTEAFF
many,TRBJ2-1,TRBD1,TRBV6-2/TRBV6-3,15,TGTGCCAGCAGTTATGCGGGACAGGTGAACAATGAGCAGTTCTTC,CASSYAGQVNNEQFF
many,TRBJ1-1,.,TRBV2,18,TGTGCCAGCTGCTCTCTATTAAGCCTAGGATCCATGAACACTGAAGCTTTCTTT,CASCSLLSLGSMNTEAFF
.,TRBJ1-4,.,TRBV27,14,TGTGCCAACAGTTTAGCCCGACTAGGCTCCCAACTGTTTTTT,CANSLARLGSQLFF
many,TRBJ2-1,TRBD2,TRBV6-2/TRBV6-3,15,TGTGCCAGCAGGGGACTAGCGGGAGTTAACAATGAGCAGTTCTTC,CASRGLAGVNNEQFF
.,TRBJ2-2,.,TRBV12-3/TRBV12-4,14,TGTGCCAGCAGTTCTGCCTCGGTCACCGGGGAGCTGTTTTTT,CASSSASVTGELFF
few,TRBJ2-7,.,TRBV14,14,TGTGCCAGCAGCCAAGGACCGGAGTTCGGCGAGCAGTACTTC,CASSQGPEFGEQYF
.,TRBJ2-7,TRBD1,TRBV19,12,TGTGCCAGTAGTCCCGGACAGGTCGAGCAGTACTTC,CASSPGQVEQYF
many,TRBJ2-1,TRBD1,TRBV5-1,16,TGCGCCAGCAGCTCAAAGTGGGACAGGGGAGACAATGAGCAGTTCTTC,CASSSKWDRGDNEQFF
many,TRBJ2-3,TRBD2,TRBV12-3/TRBV12-4,17,TGTGCCAGCAGTTTAGCGACTAGCGGGATAAATCCAGATACGCAGTATTTT,CASSLATSGINPDTQYF